These 11 T cell receptor beta chains share one sample of origin, sequenced in a study of blood T cell repertoires in COVID-19. Sequencing was performed with immunoSEQ multiplex PCR; in TCRdb, only in-frame clones are kept and a portion is missing. The sample consists of nearly 110,000 clones, 84% of them appearing once. The specimen sequenced was peripheral blood. These receptors all stem from an older woman with acute or convalescent COVID-19.

The chain's CDR3 is CATSPLINREPQHF. Here the CDR3 DNA reads TGTGCCACCAGCCCCCTTATTAACAGGGAGCCCCAGCATTTT. The V gene is TRBV15, the J gene TRBJ1-5, with D possibly being TRBD1 (6 bases). Germline assignment: CDR1 LNHNV and CDR2 YYDKDF (reference sequence). This CDR3 contains 14 residues. V was clipped by 5 bases and J by 8 bases, with 16 bases between them.

This clone was seen a single time. V and J are TRBV30 and TRBJ2-1, with 8 bases fitting TRBD2. Per germline, CDR1 GTSNPN and CDR2 SVGIG (reference sequence). V lost 5 bases, J lost 10 bases, and 4 bases stayed unmatched. The CDR3 runs 11 residues. This chain's CDR3 is CAWGRLAEQFF. DNA for the CDR3: TGTGCCTGGGGTCGACTAGCGGAGCAGTTCTTC.

This chain joins TRBV5-1 and TRBJ1-4; a weak D match, TRBD1 (5 bases). V was pared by 0 bases and J by 0 bases, with 6 bases between. This CDR3 is built from 15 residues. CDR1 and CDR2 from the germline V gene are SGHRS and YFSETQ. As DNA, the CDR3 is TGCGCCAGCAGCTTGGACAGGACAACTAATGAAAAACTGTTTTTT. Amino acid sequence: CASSLDRTTNEKLFF.

V gene TRBV7-2 combines with J gene TRBJ1-6; D remains ambiguous. The CDR3 has 14 amino acids. Germline lookup yields CDR1 SGHTA and CDR2 FQGNSA. The ends were cut back, 0 bases at V and 7 bases at J, with 7 bases in the middle. CDR3 sequence reads: CASSLAESNSPLHF. For the CDR3, the DNA is TGTGCCAGCAGCTTAGCAGAAAGCAATTCACCCCTCCACTTT.

V usage is TRBV29-1 and J usage is TRBJ2-7, with D unclear. The V gene lost 1 base and the J gene lost 2 bases, with 6 bases spanning the gap. The CDR3 runs 12 residues. Germline CDR1 is SQVTM and CDR2 is ANQGSEA. CDR3 region: CSVEAPTYEQYF. CDR3 DNA sequence: TGCAGCGTTGAAGCACCTACCTACGAGCAGTACTTC.

The rearrangement uses TRBV2 and TRBJ2-7; D call uncertain. V shed 4 bases and J shed 6 bases, with 10 bases lying between them. The CDR3 covers 12 residues. CDR1 is SNHLY and CDR2 is FYNNEI in the germline V gene. The CDR3 protein is CASSVLLSEQYF. The CDR3 nucleotides read TGTGCCAGCAGTGTACTCTTATCCGAGCAGTACTTC. Full variable domain (rest looked up from reference TRBV2 and TRBJ2-7): EPEVTQTPSHQVTQMGQEVILRCVPISNHLYFYWYRQILGQKVEFLVSFYNNEISEKSEIFDDQFSVERPDGSNFTLKIRSTKLEDSAMYFCASSVLLSEQYFGPGTRLTVT.

V gene TRBV5-1 combines with J gene TRBJ2-3; TRBD1 matches at 9 bases. V was clipped by 3 bases and J by 3 bases; unmatched bases: 2. Germline CDR1 and CDR2: SGHRS and YFSETQ. CDR3 length: 14 residues. For the CDR3, the DNA is TGCGCCAGCAGCTCAGGACAGGGGACAGATACGCAGTATTTT. It codes for CASSSGQGTDTQYF.

V usage is TRBV28 and J usage is TRBJ1-3, with 8 bases aligning to TRBD1. The V gene end was trimmed by 5 bases and the J gene end by 3 bases; junction bases not matched to a gene: 3. The CDR3 totals 14 residues. CDR1 and CDR2 (germline): MDHEN, SYDVKM. The CDR3 protein is CASSMTGDGNTIYF. CDR3 DNA: TGTGCCAGCAGTATGACAGGGGATGGAAACACCATATATTTT.

V usage is TRBV5-1 and J usage is TRBJ2-7; 10 bases align to TRBD2. The CDR3 is 14 residues long. Germline CDR1 SGHRS, CDR2 YFSETQ. Trimming removed 7 bases from V and 5 bases from J; junction bases left unmatched: 9. CDR3 loop: CASGASGSIDEQYF. The CDR3 DNA reads as TGCGCCAGCGGCGCTAGCGGGAGTATCGACGAGCAGTACTTC. Variable domain in full (rest from reference TRBV5-1 and TRBJ2-7): KAGVTQTPRYLIKTRGQQVTLSCSPISGHRSVSWYQQTPGQGLQFLFEYFSETQRNKGNFPGRFSGRQFSNSRSEMNVSTLELGDSALYLCASGASGSIDEQYFGPGTRLTVT.

V and J are TRBV27 and TRBJ1-5; 8 bases align to TRBD1. Looked up from germline, CDR1 is MNHEY and CDR2 is SMNVEV (reference sequence). The CDR3 is 13 amino acids. J was trimmed by 7 bases and V by 3 bases; bases with no gene match: 2. Written as DNA, the CDR3 is TGTGCCAGCAGTTTCGGACAGGGACAGCCCCAGCATTTT. This gives the protein CASSFGQGQPQHF.

The count of this clone is one. The chain is built from TRBV6-5 and TRBJ2-7, with TRBD1 matching 9 bases. The V gene's germline CDR1 is MNHEY and CDR2 SVGAGI. The V and J ends lost 7 bases and 1 base, in that order; junction bases with no gene match: 8. This CDR3 contains 15 residues. The CDR3 nucleotides are TGTGCCAGCACCAGGGGACAGGGCCAATCCTACGAGCAGTACTTC. Residues: CASTRGQGQSYEQYF.